Listed here are 28 T cell receptor beta chains from one sample, sequenced in a study of regulatory T cells in long-lasting Graves disease. Relying on iRepertoire HTBI primers and Arm-PCR of CDR3 regions, the team built TCR beta libraries. Using its own MiXCR run on the multiplex PCR reads, TCRdb lists one record per CDR3 protein. Here the sample spans roughly 450,000 distinct CDR3 sequences, roughly 22% being singletons. The sample's time point: persistent/refractory GD, antithyroid drugs over 5 years with positive TRAb. Making the TCR library involved RNA that had been extracted from PBMCs. The material sequenced was peripheral blood mononuclear cells (PBMCs), taken when the disease was refractory, from a patient treated with antithyroid drugs. The origin of the receptors is a female donor with Graves disease.

To note about this clonotype: This could be a read error, since a much larger clone is one nucleotide away. The chain is built from TRBV7-2 and TRBJ2-5; maybe TRBD2 (5 bases). Germline values: CDR1 SGHTA, CDR2 FQGNSA. The CDR3 contains 13 residues. V was clipped by 2 bases and J by 7 bases, with 11 bases between them. The CDR3 region is CASSLSIRGTQYF. In nucleotides, the CDR3 is TGTGCCAGCAGCTTAAGTATCCGGGGGACCCAGTACTTC.

This clonotype was picked up many times. J is TRBJ1-1 and V is TRBV9; D gene unclear. From germline, CDR1 is SGDLS and CDR2 YYNGEE. The V end was cut by 0 bases, the J end by 5 bases, with 8 bases between. This CDR3 contains 13 residues. The CDR3 reads CASSVGWETEAFF. The CDR3 coding sequence is TGTGCCAGCAGCGTAGGCTGGGAAACTGAAGCTTTCTTT.

The chain couples TRBV10-3 to TRBJ2-7; 13 bases are shared with TRBD2. The CDR3 is made up of 16 amino acids. The V segment lost 6 bases and the J segment 5 bases; nucleotides outside the gene matches: 10. CDR1 ENHRY and CDR2 SYGVKD come from the germline V gene. CDR3 bases: TGTGCCATCAGCGACTCAGGACTAGCGGGAGTCCACGAGCAGTACTTC. It translates to CAISDSGLAGVHEQYF.

Many counts were recorded for this clonotype. This chain uses TRBV28 with TRBJ2-5; 7 bases line up with TRBD2. The CDR3 runs to 16 residues. Looked up from germline, CDR1 is MDHEN and CDR2 is SYDVKM. With 3 bases clipped from V and 1 base from J, the junction kept 8 bases outside the gene matches. The CDR3 sequence: CASSFPRGGPQETQYF. As DNA, the CDR3 is TGTGCCAGCAGTTTTCCCCGCGGGGGACCCCAAGAGACCCAGTACTTC.

This clonotype has more than one count but fewer than ten. The chain carries TRBV19 and TRBJ1-2; TRBD1 matches at 7 bases. V trimming: 5 bases; J trimming: 6 bases; junction bases outside the gene matches: 6. This CDR3 comprises 13 residues. Germline CDR1 and CDR2: LNHDA and SQIVND (reference sequence). CDR3 residues: CASSYRGYDGYTF. CDR3 bases: TGTGCCAGTAGTTACAGGGGCTACGATGGCTACACCTTC.

This clonotype was recorded at least ten times. V is TRBV2 and J is TRBJ1-5, with a weak D call TRBD1 (5 bases). Germline V gene lookup returns CDR1 SNHLY and CDR2 FYNNEI. The CDR3 contains 13 residues. V shed 5 bases and J shed 10 bases, with 15 bases lying between them. CDR3 nucleotide sequence: TGTGCCAGCAGTCAGCGGGACGGCCTACCCCAGCATTTT. This codes for CASSQRDGLPQHF.

This clonotype has just a few counts. The rearrangement links TRBV6-1 to TRBJ1-4, with 8 nucleotides matching TRBD1. Per the germline V gene, CDR1 is MNHNS and CDR2 is SASEGT. The CDR3 has 13 amino acids. Losses at the gene ends were 6 bases for V and 8 bases for J; bases not matched to a gene: 5. CDR3 DNA: TGTGCCAGCAGCCAGGACAGGGTGGAAAAACTGTTTTTT. Its protein is CASSQDRVEKLFF.

This clonotype has a handful of counts. V is TRBV6-1 and J is TRBJ1-1; D is unresolved. This CDR3 is 14 amino acids long. The V end was cut by 2 bases, the J end by 0 bases, with 7 bases between. CDR1 is MNHNS, CDR2 SASEGT, per germline. The CDR3 bases are TGTGCCAGCAGTGAAAACAGACTGAACACTGAAGCTTTCTTT. It codes for CASSENRLNTEAFF.

The rearrangement joins TRBV3-1 to TRBJ1-1; D gene unclear. V gave up 4 bases and J gave up 3 bases, with 12 bases separating them. Germline CDR1 and CDR2: LGHDT and YNNKEL (reference sequence). The CDR3 is 14 residues long. Here the CDR3 DNA reads TGTGCCAGCAGCCCCACAATAGGTGACACTGAAGCTTTCTTT. This gives the protein CASSPTIGDTEAFF. The entire variable domain, with the rest obtained from reference TRBV3-1 and TRBJ1-1, is as follows: DTAVSQTPKYLVTQMGNDKSIKCEQNLGHDTMYWYKQDSKKFLKIMFSYNNKELIINETVPNRFSPKSPDKAHLNLHINSLELGDSAVYFCASSPTIGDTEAFFGQGTRLTVV.

This clonotype occurred a few times. This chain joins TRBV5-4 and TRBJ1-6; D not certain. Germline V gene lookup returns CDR1 SGHNT and CDR2 YYREEE (reference sequence). This CDR3 has 15 amino acids. V lost 2 bases, J lost 7 bases, and 13 bases lay in between. The CDR3 DNA reads as TGTGCCAGCAGCTTCCCGACGGGTGCGAATTCACCCCTCCACTTT. Protein sequence: CASSFPTGANSPLHF.

V gene TRBV20-1 combines with J gene TRBJ2-7, with D perhaps TRBD2 (5 bases). The V and J ends lost 8 bases and 7 bases respectively, with 27 bases between them. Germline assignment: CDR1 DFQATT and CDR2 SNEGSKA (reference sequence). The CDR3 covers 15 residues. DNA of the CDR3: TGCAGTCTTCCTCTGTGCCCCGAGAGGGCGCGGGAGCAGTACTTC. This encodes CSLPLCPERAREQYF.

With respect to this clonotype: A much larger clone sits a single nucleotide away, making a read error possible. The chain couples TRBV6-1 to TRBJ2-7, with 7 bases that match TRBD1. V lost 6 bases, J lost 2 bases, and 13 bases stayed unmatched. Germline CDR1 and CDR2: MNHNS and SASEGT. CDR3 length: 16 amino acids. The CDR3 DNA reads TGTGCCAGCAGAGAGAGTCTGGGACAGACCACCTACGAGCAGTACTTC. Its translation: CASRESLGQTTYEQYF.

A note on this clonotype: A much larger clonotype is one base distant, so this may be a read error. The chain carries TRBV13 and TRBJ2-7, with D perhaps TRBD2 (6 bases). The CDR3 extends over 14 amino acids. Germline V gene lookup returns CDR1 PRHDT and CDR2 FYEKMQ (reference sequence). The V and J ends lost 0 bases and 9 bases respectively, with 15 bases between them. This CDR3 reads CASSLGQAARGQYF. DNA for the CDR3: TGTGCCAGCAGCTTAGGGCAGGCAGCGCGGGGGCAGTACTTC. The whole variable domain, filled in from reference TRBV13 and TRBJ2-7, reads AAGVIQSPRHLIKEKRETATLKCYPIPRHDTVYWYQQGPGQDPQFLISFYEKMQSDKGSIPDRFSAQQFSDYHSELNMSSLELGDSALYFCASSLGQAARGQYFGPGTRLTVT.

This clonotype was detected many times. The genes are TRBV2 and TRBJ1-5; D unresolved. The CDR3 has 13 residues. V was trimmed by 2 bases and J by 5 bases, leaving 7 bases between them. Germline CDR1 reads SNHLY; CDR2 reads FYNNEI. CDR3 protein: CASSEMEDQPQHF. The CDR3 region has the DNA TGTGCCAGCAGTGAAATGGAAGATCAGCCCCAGCATTTT.

This clonotype turned up a few times. The V and J genes are TRBV3-1 and TRBJ1-2, with D possibly TRBD1 on 5 matching bases. Germline V gives CDR1 LGHDT, CDR2 YNNKEL (reference sequence). Trimming cost V 4 bases and J 9 bases, with 15 bases left between them. This CDR3 has 13 amino acids. CDR3 loop: CASSRQGEASYTF. The CDR3 DNA reads as TGTGCCAGCAGCCGCCAGGGTGAGGCGAGCTACACCTTC.

This clonotype was recorded a few times. The rearrangement links TRBV15 to TRBJ1-1; D perhaps matches TRBD1 (6 bases). This CDR3 comprises 14 residues. The ends were cut back, 0 bases at V and 6 bases at J, with 11 bases in the middle. Germline values: CDR1 LNHNV, CDR2 YYDKDF (reference sequence). The CDR3 sequence is CATSRDPRGSEAFF. CDR3 bases: TGTGCCACCAGCAGAGACCCCAGGGGTTCTGAAGCTTTCTTT.

With regard to this clonotype: A far larger clone differs by one base, so this is likely a read error. This CDR3 is CASSIFKVLSDTEAFF. The CDR3 region has the DNA TGTGCCAGCAGTATATTCAAAGTCCTTTCCGACACTGAAGCTTTCTTT. The chain uses TRBV12-3 or TRBV12-4 and TRBJ1-1; D remains ambiguous. The V end lost 5 bases, the J end lost 3 bases, and 19 bases lay between the germline ends. This CDR3 comprises 16 residues.

As for this clonotype: A single base separates this from a much larger clone, so it may be a read error. The rearrangement links TRBV6-2 or TRBV6-3 to TRBJ2-7; D remains unclear. Germline CDR1 is MNHEY and CDR2 is SVGEGT. CDR3 size: 13 residues. The CDR3 sequence is CASSFGNGYEQCF. CDR3 DNA: TGTGCCAGCAGTTTCGGCAATGGGTACGAGCAGTGCTTC.

In its sample, this clonotype was seen a few times. This sequence joins TRBV28 and TRBJ1-3; D is ambiguous. Trimming pared 6 bases from V and 0 bases from J, leaving 9 bases between. Germline CDR1 reads MDHEN; CDR2 reads SYDVKM. The CDR3 spans 14 residues. Written as DNA, the CDR3 is TGTGCCAGCAGGGTCGGAGACTCTGGAAACACCATATATTTT. Its protein product is CASRVGDSGNTIYF.

This clonotype was observed a few times. J is TRBJ2-7 and V is TRBV6-2 or TRBV6-3; no clear D. This CDR3 comprises 15 residues. V lost 0 bases to trimming and J lost 2 bases, with 11 bases between them. Germline V gives CDR1 MNHEY, CDR2 SVGEGT. The CDR3 DNA sequence: TGTGCCAGCAGTTACTCGCTTGCGGCAACCTACGAGCAGTACTTC. It is translated as CASSYSLAATYEQYF.

The chain couples TRBV29-1 to TRBJ2-7; 9 nucleotides align to TRBD2. The length of the CDR3 is 14 residues. The trim removed 7 bases at V and 0 bases at J, leaving 7 bases unmatched. In germline, CDR1 is SQVTM, CDR2 ANQGSEA. In nucleotides, the CDR3 is TGCAGCGCCGTCCGACTAGCGGACTCCTACGAGCAGTACTTC. The encoded protein is CSAVRLADSYEQYF.

This clonotype was seen many times. V is TRBV6-1 and J is TRBJ1-1; D not resolved. Trimming pared 5 bases from V and 2 bases from J, leaving 9 bases between. The CDR3 totals 13 residues. Germline V gives CDR1 MNHNS, CDR2 SASEGT. The CDR3 nucleotides are TGTGCCAGCAGTCGCGACATAAACACTGAAGCTTTCTTT. Its translation is CASSRDINTEAFF.

This sequence joins TRBV24-1 and TRBJ2-5; 9 nucleotides agree with TRBD2. V trimming: 5 bases; J trimming: 5 bases; junction bases outside the gene matches: 11. CDR1 is KGHDR, CDR2 SFDVKD, per germline. This CDR3 contains 16 residues. The CDR3 sequence: CATSAGIAGDRETQYF. The CDR3 DNA reads TGTGCCACCAGTGCCGGGATAGCGGGAGACCGGGAGACCCAGTACTTC.

At least ten counts were recorded for this clonotype. This chain joins TRBV28 and TRBJ1-2; D call uncertain. The CDR3 sequence is 13 residues long. Between the trimmed V and J ends, which lost 2 bases and 4 bases, there was a span of 8 bases. CDR1 is MDHEN, CDR2 SYDVKM, per germline. CDR3: CASSLTPRYGYTF. CDR3 bases: TGTGCCAGCAGTTTAACCCCGCGCTATGGCTACACCTTC.

A note on this clonotype: This may be a read error: a much more frequent sequence differs by one nucleotide. The final CDR3 position lacks the conserved phenylalanine or tryptophan, pointing to a likely read error. The V gene is TRBV2, the J gene TRBJ1-2, with D hard to call. The CDR3 sequence is 12 residues long. V was trimmed by 6 bases and J by 6 bases, leaving 11 bases between them. Germline V gene sequence: CDR1 SNHLY, CDR2 FYNNEI. CDR3: CASRRWIDGYTL. CDR3 coding DNA: TGTGCCAGCAGAAGATGGATCGATGGCTACACCCTC.

The J gene is TRBJ2-6, the V gene TRBV5-1; unclear D gene. V shed 0 bases and J shed 4 bases, with 20 bases lying between them. This CDR3 comprises 19 residues. CDR1 is SGHRS, CDR2 YFSETQ, per germline. The CDR3 is CASSLVFQDALAGANVLTF. Here the CDR3 DNA reads TGCGCCAGCAGCTTGGTTTTTCAGGACGCATTGGCGGGGGCCAACGTCCTGACTTTC. Together with reference TRBV5-1 and TRBJ2-6, the CDR3 gives the full variable domain: KAGVTQTPRYLIKTRGQQVTLSCSPISGHRSVSWYQQTPGQGLQFLFEYFSETQRNKGNFPGRFSGRQFSNSRSEMNVSTLELGDSALYLCASSLVFQDALAGANVLTFGAGSRLTVL.

This clonotype was observed a handful of times. The rearrangement uses TRBV13 and TRBJ2-7; TRBD2 agrees at 13 bases. The ends lost 3 bases at V and 2 bases at J; junction bases unmatched: 10. Germline assignment: CDR1 PRHDT and CDR2 FYEKMQ (reference sequence). The CDR3 is 18 amino acids. CDR3 DNA sequence: TGTGCCAGCAGCTTTAGGACTAGCGGGAGTTCACCCCCCTACGAGCAGTACTTC. Translated: CASSFRTSGSSPPYEQYF.

The table lists this clonotype with many counts. V gene TRBV19 combines with J gene TRBJ1-1; D possibly corresponds to TRBD1 (5 bases). The germline V and J ends were trimmed by 1 base and 1 base, with 7 bases remaining between them. Germline CDR1 LNHDA, CDR2 SQIVND (reference sequence). The CDR3 totals 14 residues. CDR3 amino acids: CASSIGQTNTEAFF. CDR3 nucleotides: TGTGCCAGTAGTATAGGACAGACGAACACTGAAGCTTTCTTT.